Reported below is one T cell receptor (beta chain). The target antigen is unknown. This sample stems from a study of shared clonotypes between healthy human individuals. For the study at large: The donor pool was made up of two women and three men aged 18 to 49.

Germline V CDR1 and CDR2: MDHEN, SYDVKM. Deletions cut 5 bases from V and 0 bases from J, with 8 bases between. The CDR3 loop spans 13 amino acids. Sorted-subset replicate PCRs used approximately 180 ng of genomic DNA. This amount corresponded to tens of thousands of T cell genomes. The assay was immunoSEQ multiplex PCR, and TCRdb's table has in-frame clones only and misses some. The sample consists of 300,000 or so clones, approximately 79% of them appearing once. General study results and limits: Represented diversity, genetic and exposure-history alike, was limited by few donors. In contrast to clonotypes shared by all four donors, non-shared clonotypes had lower generation probabilities.

The V and J genes are TRBV28 and TRBJ2-7; the D is unclear. Sequenced input: memory CD4+ T cells sorted from blood. The subset: CD45RA-negative fraction. This TCR was recovered from a man aged 25 to 45 in good health. CDR3 sequence reads: CASSVRISYEQYF. As DNA, the CDR3 is TGTGCCAGCAGTGTTAGGATCTCCTACGAGCAGTACTTC.